The rows below give T cell receptor beta chains drawn from one sample of a study of metastatic and nonmetastatic thyroid tumors. TCRdb re-called the PCR reads through MiXCR. In the table there are some 22,000 clones, roughly 20% of which are singletons. The sample consisted of blood. The receptors originated from a male donor with papillary thyroid cancer or a benign thyroid nodule (not recorded which). Some clones in this sample may be carry-over from other donors' samples. The CDR3 runs from the conserved cysteine through the conserved F or W. The order of the fields is clone size, D gene, V gene, J gene, CDR3 protein, CDR3 DNA. The D gene is left open where the match is weak. Size tells how often a clone was seen (once, few, many) or the class of an expanded clone, and some rows leave it out.

>few|TRBD1|TRBV6-1|TRBJ2-2
CASKRQGWSTGELFF
TGTGCCAGCAAAAGACAGGGGTGGAGCACCGGGGAGCTGTTTTTT
>many|TRBD2|TRBV9|TRBJ2-1
CASSPLSGSSYNEQFF
TGTGCCAGCAGCCCCCTCAGCGGGAGCTCCTACAATGAGCAGTTCTTC
>few|-|TRBV6-1|TRBJ2-2
CASIRQAEAGDLFF
TGTGCCAGCATCAGACAGGCCGAAGCCGGGGATCTGTTTTTT
>many|-|TRBV5-5|TRBJ1-4
CASSSGGQGQLFF
TGTGCCAGCAGCTCCGGGGGGCAGGGGCAACTGTTTTTT
>few|-|TRBV7-2|TRBJ2-7
CASSLVWEVLEQYF
TGTGCCAGCAGCTTAGTTTGGGAAGTTCTCGAGCAGTACTTC
>-|-|TRBV20-1|TRBJ1-5
CSARDIRGLTNQPQHF
TGCAGTGCTAGAGATATAAGGGGCCTGACCAATCAGCCCCAGCATTTT
>medium-sized|-|TRBV5-1|TRBJ1-1
CASSLGAGGVFHTEAFF
TGCGCCAGCAGCTTGGGGGCGGGTGGTGTGTTTCACACTGAAGCTTTCTTT
>many|TRBD2|TRBV19|TRBJ2-7
CASSTTGGAYEQYF
TGTGCCAGTAGTACTACGGGGGGGGCCTACGAGCAGTACTTC
>many|-|TRBV5-1|TRBJ2-7
CASSLESSLPGEQYF
TGCGCCAGCAGCTTGGAAAGCAGCTTACCCGGGGAGCAGTACTTC
>few|-|TRBV30|TRBJ1-1
CAWTEGGTVEAFF
TGTGCCTGGACAGAAGGAGGAACAGTAGAAGCTTTCTTT
>few|TRBD2|TRBV20-1|TRBJ2-1
CSARTSVDYNEQFF
TGCAGTGCTAGGACTAGCGTCGACTACAATGAGCAGTTCTTC
>-|-|TRBV10-3|TRBJ2-2
CAISDRDTGELFF
TGTGCCATCAGTGACAGGGACACCGGGGAGCTGTTTTTT
>many|-|TRBV29-1|TRBJ2-6
CSVWDRAGANVLTF
TGCAGCGTGTGGGATCGCGCTGGGGCCAACGTCCTGACTTTC
>many|-|TRBV20-1|TRBJ2-7
CSAQVDPYEQYF
TGCAGTGCTCAGGTAGACCCCTACGAGCAGTACTTC
>medium-sized|-|TRBV12-3/TRBV12-4|TRBJ1-1
CASGLGRANTEAFF
TGTGCCAGCGGTCTCGGCCGAGCTAACACTGAAGCTTTCTTT
>few|-|TRBV28|TRBJ2-7
CASSLGTTLNEQYF
TGTGCCAGCAGTTTAGGCACCACACTTAACGAGCAGTACTTC
>few|-|TRBV27|TRBJ1-1
CASSPGGSLNTEAFF
TGTGCCAGCAGCCCGGGGGGAAGTCTTAACACCGAAGCCTTCTTT
>many|TRBD1|TRBV12-3/TRBV12-4|TRBJ2-2
CASRRDRGEGGELFF
TGTGCCAGCAGAAGGGACAGGGGAGAAGGCGGGGAGCTGTTTTTT
>medium-sized|-|TRBV6-4|TRBJ2-2
CASSQAENTGELFF
TGTGCCAGCAGTCAAGCGGAGAACACCGGGGAGCTGTTTTTT
>-|TRBD2|TRBV20-1|TRBJ2-1
CSATTSGIRNEQFF
TGCAGTGCTACGACTAGCGGGATAAGAAATGAGCAGTTCTTC
>medium-sized|TRBD2|TRBV27|TRBJ2-7
CASSPNKGGTEQYF
TGTGCCAGCAGCCCCAACAAGGGAGGGACCGAGCAGTACTTC
>many|TRBD2|TRBV19|TRBJ2-1
CASSMSGSSYNEQFF
TGTGCCAGTAGTATGAGCGGGAGCTCCTACAATGAGCAGTTCTTC
>-|-|TRBV7-8|TRBJ1-1
CASSFDLGSNTEAFF
TGTGCCAGCAGCTTCGACTTGGGGTCGAACACTGAAGCTTTCTTT
>many|-|TRBV5-1|TRBJ2-6
CASSVSPRSGTNVLTF
TGCGCCAGCAGCGTATCGCCGAGGTCTGGGACCAACGTCCTGACTTTC
>-|TRBD2|TRBV6-2/TRBV6-3|TRBJ2-1
CASSPTSGSSFSYNEQFF
TGTGCCAGCAGCCCCACTAGCGGGAGCTCCTTCAGCTACAATGAGCAGTTCTTC
>-|-|TRBV20-1|TRBJ2-7
CSARGVIKEEQYF
TGCAGTGCTAGAGGAGTAATCAAGGAGGAGCAGTACTTC
>medium-sized|TRBD1|TRBV6-1|TRBJ2-7
CASSITGGWNEQYF
TGTGCCAGCAGTATCACAGGGGGCTGGAACGAGCAGTACTTC
>few|-|TRBV24-1|TRBJ2-7
CATSDSSGSEQYF
TGTGCCACCAGTGATTCTTCCGGGAGCGAGCAGTACTTC
>medium-sized|-|TRBV4-1|TRBJ2-1
CASSIPGKIRLEKFF
TGCGCCAGCAGCATTCCCGGGAAGATTCGACTAGAGAAGTTCTTC
>-|-|TRBV6-1|TRBJ2-1
CASSVGLLEQFF
TGTGCCAGCAGTGTAGGACTCCTTGAGCAGTTCTTC
>medium-sized|-|TRBV4-1|TRBJ2-7
CASSQDVDEQYF
TGCGCCAGCAGCCAAGATGTGGACGAGCAGTACTTC
>-|-|TRBV6-1|TRBJ1-6
CASSPRVDSPLHF
TGTGCCAGCAGTCCCAGGGTGGATTCACCCCTCCACTTT
>many|-|TRBV3-1|TRBJ2-1
CASSRDSYNEQFF
TGTGCCAGCAGCAGGGACTCCTACAATGAGCAGTTCTTC
>many|TRBD2|TRBV7-2|TRBJ2-3
CASSLSSGSRTDTQYF
TGTGCCAGCAGCTTATCTAGCGGGAGCCGCACAGATACGCAGTATTTT
>-|TRBD1|TRBV20-1|TRBJ2-7
CSAPIGQGYEQYF
TGCAGTGCCCCGATAGGACAGGGCTACGAGCAGTACTTC
>many|-|TRBV29-1|TRBJ2-5
CSVDTGKTQYF
TGCAGCGTTGATACGGGGAAGACCCAGTACTTC
>-|-|TRBV28|TRBJ2-7
CASSFRDGDQYF
TGTGCCAGCAGTTTTCGGGATGGCGATCAGTACTTC
>-|-|TRBV6-1|TRBJ2-2
CASNRSGSVTVELFF
TGTGCCAGCAACCGCAGTGGTTCCGTCACCGTGGAGCTGTTTTTT
>many|-|TRBV11-1|TRBJ2-1
CASSFLPGSWNEQFF
TGTGCCAGCAGCTTCCTCCCCGGGAGTTGGAATGAGCAGTTCTTC
>-|TRBD1|TRBV5-1|TRBJ1-1
CASSQAGLDRGPSDTEAFF
TGCGCCAGCAGCCAAGCCGGCCTAGACAGGGGGCCCTCGGACACTGAAGCTTTCTTT
>-|TRBD2|TRBV6-1|TRBJ2-1
CASSHGTSGSRFF
TGTGCCAGCAGTCATGGGACTAGCGGGAGTCGGTTCTTC
>medium-sized|-|TRBV4-2|TRBJ1-1
CASSLNIQNTEAFF
TGTGCCAGCAGCTTAAATATCCAGAACACTGAAGCTTTCTTT